The rows below give T cell receptor beta chains drawn from one sample of a study of response to subunit inactivated influenza vaccine. TCRdb reprocessed the RT-PCR reads via MiXCR and lists one record per CDR3 protein. Of about 520,000 distinct CDR3 sequences in the sample, 6.5% to 8% were seen once. The sequences come from PBMCs from blood, collected about 24 months after vaccination. Every receptor here comes from a man between 50 and 69 years old who received an inactivated influenza vaccine. CDR3s include the opening cysteine and the closing phenylalanine or tryptophan. Each record gives: V gene, J gene, D gene, clone size, CDR3 DNA, CDR3 protein. D genes are given only for firm matches. Size is omitted from some rows. Given values are once, few, many or a class for expanded clones.

V gene: TRBV12-3/TRBV12-4; J gene: TRBJ2-7; D gene: TRBD2; clone size: few; CDR3 DNA: TGTGCCAGCAGTTTACGAGGTAGCGGGTCGCAGTACTTC; CDR3 protein: CASSLRGSGSQYF
V gene: TRBV5-8; J gene: TRBJ2-3; D gene: -; clone size: many; CDR3 DNA: TGTGCCAGCAGCCTCGCAGGGTATTTT; CDR3 protein: CASSLAGYF
V gene: TRBV11-1; J gene: TRBJ1-2; D gene: TRBD1; clone size: few; CDR3 DNA: TGTGCCAGCAGCCCGGGGACAGGGGGCGCCGGAATTAACTATGGCTACACCTTC; CDR3 protein: CASSPGTGGAGINYGYTF
V gene: TRBV5-5; J gene: TRBJ1-4; D gene: -; clone size: few; CDR3 DNA: TGTGCCAGCAGCCGCCAGGGATCAGGAACTGATGAAAAACTGTTTTTT; CDR3 protein: CASSRQGSGTDEKLFF
V gene: TRBV11-3; J gene: TRBJ2-2; D gene: -; clone size: -; CDR3 DNA: TGTGCCAGCAGCTTTACTATACACACCGGGGAGCTGTTTTTT; CDR3 protein: CASSFTIHTGELFF
V gene: TRBV28; J gene: TRBJ2-5; D gene: -; clone size: few; CDR3 DNA: TGTGCCAGCAGTTTAAGGTTCCGTGTCGGGCAGAAAGAGACCCAGTACTTC; CDR3 protein: CASSLRFRVGQKETQYF
V gene: TRBV12-3/TRBV12-4; J gene: TRBJ2-2; D gene: TRBD2; clone size: few; CDR3 DNA: TGTGCCAGCAGTCCGAGCGGGAGGGCCGGCACCGGGGAGCTGTTTTTT; CDR3 protein: CASSPSGRAGTGELFF
V gene: TRBV2; J gene: TRBJ2-3; D gene: TRBD1; clone size: -; CDR3 DNA: TGTGCCAGCAGCGACAGGGGAGATACGCAGTATTTT; CDR3 protein: CASSDRGDTQYF
V gene: TRBV20-1; J gene: TRBJ1-2; D gene: TRBD1; clone size: -; CDR3 DNA: TGCAGTGCTAGCGTTAGGGACAGGGGCTCCATGAGCTATGGCTACACCTTC; CDR3 protein: CSASVRDRGSMSYGYTF
V gene: TRBV7-2; J gene: TRBJ2-5; D gene: -; clone size: -; CDR3 DNA: TGTGCCAGCAGCCCCTTCTCCGGGTACGAGACCCAGTACTTC; CDR3 protein: CASSPFSGYETQYF
V gene: TRBV7-9; J gene: TRBJ1-2; D gene: TRBD1; clone size: few; CDR3 DNA: TGTGCCAGCAGCCTCTACCAGGGGGTGGACTATGGCTACACCTTC; CDR3 protein: CASSLYQGVDYGYTF
V gene: TRBV2; J gene: TRBJ2-7; D gene: -; clone size: many; CDR3 DNA: TGTGCCAGCAGCGGGGGAACCTACGAGCAGTACTTC; CDR3 protein: CASSGGTYEQYF
V gene: TRBV6-1; J gene: TRBJ2-7; D gene: -; clone size: few; CDR3 DNA: TGTGCCAGCACCCAAAGGGGACTTACCCCATCCGAGCAGTACTTC; CDR3 protein: CASTQRGLTPSEQYF
V gene: TRBV5-1; J gene: TRBJ2-3; D gene: -; clone size: many; CDR3 DNA: TGCGCCAGCAGCCCTGGACAGCTCACAGATACGCAGTATTTT; CDR3 protein: CASSPGQLTDTQYF
V gene: TRBV11-2; J gene: TRBJ2-3; D gene: -; clone size: -; CDR3 DNA: TGTGCCAGCAGCGCCCTGGTTCGGATGAGCACAGATACGCAGTATTTT; CDR3 protein: CASSALVRMSTDTQYF
V gene: TRBV7-8; J gene: TRBJ1-2; D gene: -; clone size: few; CDR3 DNA: TGTGCCAGCAGCACAGGACAGATCTATGGCTACACCTTC; CDR3 protein: CASSTGQIYGYTF
V gene: TRBV4-1; J gene: TRBJ1-2; D gene: -; clone size: -; CDR3 DNA: TGCGCCAGCAGCCAAGCAAGAGGGGGTGGCTACGGCTACACCTTC; CDR3 protein: CASSQARGGGYGYTF
V gene: TRBV12-3/TRBV12-4; J gene: TRBJ2-3; D gene: -; clone size: -; CDR3 DNA: TGTGCCAGCAGTTTGTTTGAAGATACGCAGTATTTT; CDR3 protein: CASSLFEDTQYF
V gene: TRBV5-6; J gene: TRBJ2-3; D gene: TRBD2; clone size: -; CDR3 DNA: TGTGCCAGCAGCTGGGGACTAGCAGATACGCAGTATTTT; CDR3 protein: CASSWGLADTQYF
V gene: TRBV20-1; J gene: TRBJ2-2; D gene: TRBD2; clone size: -; CDR3 DNA: TGCAGTGCTAGCAGAGCGGGCGGGGGGGCCGCCGGGGAGCTGTTTTTT; CDR3 protein: CSASRAGGGAAGELFF
V gene: TRBV29-1; J gene: TRBJ2-3; D gene: TRBD2; clone size: few; CDR3 DNA: TGCAGCGTTGAAGCGCCCGAGACTAGCGGAGGGACAGATACGCAGTATTTT; CDR3 protein: CSVEAPETSGGTDTQYF
V gene: TRBV15; J gene: TRBJ2-1; D gene: -; clone size: -; CDR3 DNA: TGTGCCACCAGCAGAGATCTGCAGGGTTACAATGAGCAGTTCTTC; CDR3 protein: CATSRDLQGYNEQFF
V gene: TRBV7-8; J gene: TRBJ2-7; D gene: TRBD1; clone size: -; CDR3 DNA: TGTGCCAGCAGCCATTGGTTAGGGACAGGGAGCTACGAGCAGTACTTC; CDR3 protein: CASSHWLGTGSYEQYF
V gene: TRBV29-1; J gene: TRBJ2-2; D gene: TRBD1; clone size: -; CDR3 DNA: TGCAGCGTAGGACAGGGGAGGAACACCGGGGAGCTGTTTTTT; CDR3 protein: CSVGQGRNTGELFF
V gene: TRBV7-2; J gene: TRBJ2-7; D gene: TRBD1; clone size: few; CDR3 DNA: TGTGCCAGCAGCTACACGGGACAGTCCTACGAGCAGTACTTC; CDR3 protein: CASSYTGQSYEQYF
V gene: TRBV3-1; J gene: TRBJ2-1; D gene: TRBD2; clone size: -; CDR3 DNA: TGTGCCAGCAGCCCGGATTGGACTAGTTCCTACAATGAGCAGTTCTTC; CDR3 protein: CASSPDWTSSYNEQFF
V gene: TRBV12-3/TRBV12-4; J gene: TRBJ1-4; D gene: -; clone size: -; CDR3 DNA: TGTGCCAGCACCTTACGGGGTGGTACTAATGAAAAACTGTTTTTT; CDR3 protein: CASTLRGGTNEKLFF
V gene: TRBV6-5; J gene: TRBJ1-1; D gene: TRBD1; clone size: few; CDR3 DNA: TGTGCCAGCAGTTACAGGGTACCAGGGGGTGCTGAAGCTTTCTTT; CDR3 protein: CASSYRVPGGAEAFF
V gene: TRBV15; J gene: TRBJ1-4; D gene: -; clone size: few; CDR3 DNA: TGTGCCACCAGCAGAGGAAGGACCGTTAATGAAAAACTGTTTTTT; CDR3 protein: CATSRGRTVNEKLFF
V gene: TRBV21-1; J gene: TRBJ1-5; D gene: -; clone size: many; CDR3 DNA: TGTGCCAGCAGCAAATGCGGGGACAGGGTGCGGTACCAGCCCCAGCATTTT; CDR3 protein: CASSKCGDRVRYQPQHF
V gene: TRBV5-1; J gene: TRBJ1-3; D gene: -; clone size: -; CDR3 DNA: TGCGCCAGCAGCTTGAGGCCCAGGGGAACGGGTCGGGACACCATATATTTT; CDR3 protein: CASSLRPRGTGRDTIYF
V gene: TRBV5-5; J gene: TRBJ1-1; D gene: -; clone size: many; CDR3 DNA: TGTGCCAGCAGCTTTCAGGGAGGAACTGAAGCTTTCTTT; CDR3 protein: CASSFQGGTEAFF
V gene: TRBV20-1; J gene: TRBJ1-2; D gene: -; clone size: few; CDR3 DNA: TGCAGTGCTAGCTTTCAGGGCAAGCGGGATGGCTACTCCTTC; CDR3 protein: CSASFQGKRDGYSF
V gene: TRBV7-2; J gene: TRBJ1-6; D gene: TRBD1; clone size: few; CDR3 DNA: TGTGCCAGCAGCCGGCCGGGACAGGTTCCCGTGACCCTCCACTTT; CDR3 protein: CASSRPGQVPVTLHF
V gene: TRBV20-1; J gene: TRBJ2-1; D gene: -; clone size: many; CDR3 DNA: TGCAGTGCTAGAGATGAAATTGGTAGCGCCTACAATGAGCAGTTCTTC; CDR3 protein: CSARDEIGSAYNEQFF
V gene: TRBV24-1; J gene: TRBJ2-1; D gene: TRBD2; clone size: few; CDR3 DNA: TGTGCCACCACGGGGGGACCCAACTACAATGAGCAGTTCTTC; CDR3 protein: CATTGGPNYNEQFF
V gene: TRBV4-1; J gene: TRBJ2-5; D gene: TRBD1; clone size: few; CDR3 DNA: TGCGCCAGCAGCCAGGAAAGGACAGGGACCTTACAAGAGACCCAGTACTTC; CDR3 protein: CASSQERTGTLQETQYF
V gene: TRBV7-8; J gene: TRBJ2-5; D gene: -; clone size: many; CDR3 DNA: TGTGCCAGCAGCTTAGCGCGGCAAGAGACCCAGTACTTC; CDR3 protein: CASSLARQETQYF
V gene: TRBV28; J gene: TRBJ2-1; D gene: -; clone size: -; CDR3 DNA: TGTGCCAGCCGATCCGACGGGGCCCCCTACAATGAGCAGTTCTTC; CDR3 protein: CASRSDGAPYNEQFF
V gene: TRBV11-2; J gene: TRBJ2-3; D gene: -; clone size: many; CDR3 DNA: TGTGCCAGCAGCTTAGGAGCACAGACAACAGATACGCAGTATTTT; CDR3 protein: CASSLGAQTTDTQYF
V gene: TRBV3-1; J gene: TRBJ2-7; D gene: -; clone size: -; CDR3 DNA: TGTGCCAGCAGCTACGGGTTCTCCTACGAGCAGTACTTC; CDR3 protein: CASSYGFSYEQYF
V gene: TRBV5-1; J gene: TRBJ1-2; D gene: TRBD1; clone size: -; CDR3 DNA: TGCGCCAGCAGCTTGGACGACAGGGAGGCCTATGGCTACACCTTC; CDR3 protein: CASSLDDREAYGYTF
V gene: TRBV10-3; J gene: TRBJ2-2; D gene: -; clone size: -; CDR3 DNA: TGTGCAAGCTCAGGGGTCTGGGACACCGGGGAGCTGTTTTTT; CDR3 protein: CASSGVWDTGELFF
V gene: TRBV20-1; J gene: TRBJ1-1; D gene: -; clone size: -; CDR3 DNA: TGCAGTGCTAGAGATCCCCAGAACACTGAAGCTTTCTTT; CDR3 protein: CSARDPQNTEAFF
V gene: TRBV7-9; J gene: TRBJ2-1; D gene: -; clone size: few; CDR3 DNA: TGTGCCAGCAGCTTAGGATCGTCGGCTAGCGCTATTAATGAGCAGTTCTTC; CDR3 protein: CASSLGSSASAINEQFF
V gene: TRBV2; J gene: TRBJ2-2; D gene: TRBD2; clone size: -; CDR3 DNA: TGTGCCAGCAGGTTCGGACTAGCGGGGGGGCCATGGACCGGGGAGCTGTTTTTT; CDR3 protein: CASRFGLAGGPWTGELFF
V gene: TRBV15; J gene: TRBJ1-2; D gene: TRBD1; clone size: -; CDR3 DNA: TGTGCCACCAGCAGTGCGGGACAGAACCATGGCTACACCTTC; CDR3 protein: CATSSAGQNHGYTF
V gene: TRBV7-2; J gene: TRBJ2-3; D gene: -; clone size: few; CDR3 DNA: TGTGCCAGCAGCTTAGTGCGGGTGGTCACAGATACGCAGTATTTT; CDR3 protein: CASSLVRVVTDTQYF
V gene: TRBV20-1; J gene: TRBJ2-3; D gene: -; clone size: few; CDR3 DNA: TGCAGTGCCGCCGGGACCGAGGGCACAGATACGCAGTATTTT; CDR3 protein: CSAAGTEGTDTQYF
V gene: TRBV20-1; J gene: TRBJ1-4; D gene: -; clone size: -; CDR3 DNA: TGCAGTGCTAGAGATACCTTGCGTAATGAAAAACTGTTTTTT; CDR3 protein: CSARDTLRNEKLFF
V gene: TRBV10-3; J gene: TRBJ1-1; D gene: -; clone size: -; CDR3 DNA: TGTGCCATCAGTCGAGAGGGGAACACTGAAGCTTTCTTT; CDR3 protein: CAISREGNTEAFF
V gene: TRBV27; J gene: TRBJ2-1; D gene: TRBD2; clone size: many; CDR3 DNA: TGTGCCAGCAGTCCCGGGACTAGCGGGATTAATGAGCAGTTCTTC; CDR3 protein: CASSPGTSGINEQFF
V gene: TRBV6-1; J gene: TRBJ2-5; D gene: TRBD2; clone size: -; CDR3 DNA: TGTGCCAGCAAGGGAGGGGTGTTGCTCCAAGAGACCCAGTACTTC; CDR3 protein: CASKGGVLLQETQYF
V gene: TRBV20-1; J gene: TRBJ2-1; D gene: -; clone size: -; CDR3 DNA: TGCTGTGCTCAACCGGTTGGGCGGGAAGGCTCTTACAATGAGCAGTTCTTC; CDR3 protein: CCAQPVGREGSYNEQFF
V gene: TRBV4-2; J gene: TRBJ1-5; D gene: TRBD1; clone size: few; CDR3 DNA: TGTGCCAGCAGCCAAGAATGGACAGGGGATCAGCCCCAGCATTTT; CDR3 protein: CASSQEWTGDQPQHF
V gene: TRBV20-1; J gene: TRBJ2-5; D gene: TRBD2; clone size: -; CDR3 DNA: TGCAGTGCTAGAGATGGGGGCGGGAGGCCCCCAGAGACCCAGTACTTC; CDR3 protein: CSARDGGGRPPETQYF
V gene: TRBV29-1; J gene: TRBJ2-2; D gene: TRBD1; clone size: few; CDR3 DNA: TGCAGCGTCCATGGTCAGGGGGCTACGAACACCGGGGAGCTGTTTTTT; CDR3 protein: CSVHGQGATNTGELFF
V gene: TRBV7-9; J gene: TRBJ1-1; D gene: -; clone size: -; CDR3 DNA: TGTGCCAGCAGCCCCTTGAACACTGAAGCTTTCTTT; CDR3 protein: CASSPLNTEAFF
V gene: TRBV6-2/TRBV6-3; J gene: TRBJ2-6; D gene: -; clone size: many; CDR3 DNA: TGTGCCAGCACTCCGGGGGCTCAATACTCTGGGGCCAACGTCCTGACTTTC; CDR3 protein: CASTPGAQYSGANVLTF
V gene: TRBV29-1; J gene: TRBJ1-1; D gene: -; clone size: many; CDR3 DNA: TGCAGCGCGGGCCAGGGCTCGGTTGGCACTGAAGCTTTCTTT; CDR3 protein: CSAGQGSVGTEAFF